These 16 T cell receptor beta chains were all obtained from the same sample, sequenced in a study of blood T cells in healthy people across ages. A sample-barcoded 5' primer and a J-beta primer mix were used in a second PCR of about 7 to 12 cycles. TCRdb itself ran the 5' RACE reads through MiXCR, one entry per CDR3 protein. In the table there are around 940,000 distinct CDR3 sequences, around 54% of which are singletons. Sequences were obtained from blood. All receptors derive from a woman in her sixties in good health.

This clonotype was detected only once. This chain's CDR3 is CASSLWQGGEKLFF. The CDR3, as DNA: TGTGCCAGCAGTTTGTGGCAGGGAGGTGAAAAACTGTTTTTT. The gene calls are TRBV12-3 or TRBV12-4 and TRBJ1-4, with D perhaps TRBD1 (5 bases). The V and J ends lost 3 bases and 7 bases respectively, with 12 bases between them. This CDR3 region has 14 residues.

This clonotype was picked up a small number of times. This could be a read error, since a much larger clone is one nucleotide away. The V gene is TRBV28, the J gene TRBJ2-3; unclear D gene. The CDR3 runs 15 residues. Per the germline V gene, CDR1 is MDHEN and CDR2 is SYDVKM. V lost 6 bases to trimming and J lost 0 bases, with 13 bases between them. CDR3 DNA sequence: TGTGCCAGCAGCCGCACACCCCTAAGCACAGATACGCAGTATTTT. Protein sequence: CASSRTPLSTDTQYF.

The table lists this clonotype with a count of one. The chain couples TRBV20-1 to TRBJ2-1; D unresolved. The V end lost 4 bases, the J end lost 7 bases, and 11 bases lay between the germline ends. Per the germline V gene, CDR1 is DFQATT and CDR2 is SNEGSKA (reference sequence). This CDR3 contains 12 residues. The CDR3 sequence: CSAKTGGNEQFF. In DNA form, the CDR3 reads TGCAGTGCTAAGACGGGCGGAAATGAGCAGTTCTTC.

A few counts support this clonotype. This chain joins TRBV7-2 and TRBJ1-1; D unclear. The ends were cut back, 8 bases at V and 1 base at J, with 14 bases in the middle. This CDR3 contains 14 residues. Germline V gives CDR1 SGHTA, CDR2 FQGNSA. The CDR3 sequence is CASGPAARNTEAFF. The CDR3, as DNA: TGTGCCAGCGGGCCGGCAGCGCGGAACACTGAAGCTTTCTTT. The whole variable domain, remainder taken from reference TRBV7-2 and TRBJ1-1, is GAGVSQSPSNKVTEKGKDVELRCDPISGHTALYWYRQSLGQGLEFLIYFQGNSAPDKSGLPSDRFSAERTGGSVSTLTIQRTQQEDSAVYLCASGPAARNTEAFFGQGTRLTVV.

The V and J genes are TRBV4-3 and TRBJ2-7; D assignment may be TRBD1 or TRBD2 (5 bases each). Germline V CDR1 and CDR2: LGHNA, YSLEER. Trimming stripped 0 bases from V and 6 bases from J, with 21 bases between. CDR3 length: 17 residues. CDR3 sequence reads: CASSQDGGSYGGGEQYF. The CDR3 nucleotides read TGCGCCAGCAGCCAAGATGGGGGTTCTTATGGAGGTGGCGAGCAGTACTTC.

DNA for the CDR3: TGTGCCAGCAGCTGGGGGATACAGGGTGGCAAAAACATTCAGTACTTC. This codes for CASSWGIQGGKNIQYF. This chain connects TRBV7-2 to TRBJ2-4; D is possibly TRBD1 (6 bases). Germline CDR1 and CDR2: SGHTA and FQGNSA. CDR3 size: 16 residues. V dropped 4 bases and J dropped 3 bases, with 16 bases sitting between them.

This clonotype appeared once. The chain carries TRBV6-6 and TRBJ2-7, with D perhaps TRBD1 (6 bases). CDR3 size: 14 residues. Trimming stripped 8 bases from V and 3 bases from J, with 17 bases between. Germline CDR1 and CDR2: MNHNY and SVGAGI (reference sequence). The CDR3 DNA is TGTGCCAGCCGTAATAACAGGGCCTTCTACGAGCAGTACTTC. Its translation: CASRNNRAFYEQYF.

In its sample, this clonotype was seen a few times. The chain employs TRBV6-5 and TRBJ2-5; 7 nucleotides align to TRBD2. Germline V CDR1 and CDR2: MNHEY, SVGAGI. Unmatched junction bases numbered 7, after V lost 6 bases and J lost 0 bases. The CDR3 runs to 15 residues. CDR3 sequence: CASRRGAGDQETQYF. The CDR3 region has the DNA TGTGCCAGCAGAAGGGGTGCGGGAGACCAAGAGACCCAGTACTTC.

V is TRBV15 and J is TRBJ1-5; the D is unclear. The germline gives CDR1 LNHNV, CDR2 YYDKDF (reference sequence). Deletions cut 0 bases from V and 6 bases from J, with 3 bases between. The CDR3 loop spans 12 amino acids. The CDR3 sequence: CATSRDTQPQHF. The DNA of the CDR3 is TGTGCCACCAGCAGAGATACTCAGCCCCAGCATTTT.

J is TRBJ2-7 and V is TRBV20-1; 7 bases are shared with TRBD2. The J segment lost 3 bases and the V segment lost 6 bases, leaving 17 bases of the junction unmatched. Germline CDR1 is DFQATT and CDR2 is SNEGSKA (reference sequence). The CDR3 length is 16 residues. DNA for the CDR3: TGCAGTGCCAAAGCGCGGGGGAGTATAGGCCTCTACGAGCAGTACTTC. It yields the protein CSAKARGSIGLYEQYF.

The chain carries TRBV6-5 and TRBJ2-1; 8 bases line up with TRBD2. The CDR3 covers 12 residues. Germline values: CDR1 MNHEY, CDR2 SVGAGI. V shed 10 bases and J 2 bases; nucleotides not matched to a gene: 1. The CDR3 loop is CATGGAYNEQFF. The CDR3 nucleotides read TGTGCCACCGGGGGGGCCTACAATGAGCAGTTCTTC.

V usage is TRBV4-1 and J usage is TRBJ1-4; D ambiguous. Germline CDR1 reads MGHRA; CDR2 reads YSYEKL. The CDR3 totals 13 residues. V lost 1 base and J lost 7, with 7 bases in between. The DNA of the CDR3 is TGCGCCAGCAGCCAAGGCAGGCTTGAAAAACTGTTTTTT. The encoded protein is CASSQGRLEKLFF.

The chain links TRBV10-3 to TRBJ2-7; tentatively, D is TRBD2 (6 bases). CDR1 is ENHRY and CDR2 is SYGVKD in the germline V gene. The germline V and J ends were trimmed by 9 bases and 4 bases, with 13 bases remaining between them. There are 12 residues in the CDR3. CDR3 in DNA: TGTGCCATGGCCGGGAGTGAATACGAGCAGTACTTC. It translates to CAMAGSEYEQYF.

This clonotype was recorded a few times. The chain couples TRBV5-6 to TRBJ2-4; D not resolved. The length of the CDR3 is 17 residues. V was shortened by 6 bases and J by 0 bases, with 19 bases between the two germline ends. Germline V gives CDR1 SGHDT, CDR2 YYEEEE. The CDR3 is CASTGFSGLIAKNIQYF. The DNA of the CDR3 is TGTGCCAGCACCGGCTTCTCCGGGCTCATAGCCAAAAACATTCAGTACTTC.

This chain uses TRBV6-5 with TRBJ2-1, with TRBD1 matching over 8 bases. The germline gives CDR1 MNHEY, CDR2 SVGAGI. Trimming at V came to 5 bases and at J to 2 bases, leaving 8 bases not matched to a gene. The CDR3 is 16 amino acids. The CDR3 DNA is TGTGCCAGCAGTCCACGGACAGGGAGGACCTACAATGAGCAGTTCTTC. Translation gives CASSPRTGRTYNEQFF.

This clonotype has a handful of counts. The CDR3 nucleotides are TGCAGTGCTAGACTAGCGGGGGCCGGAGATACGCAGTATTTT. Residues: CSARLAGAGDTQYF. The chain joins TRBV20-1 to TRBJ2-3; 10 positions match TRBD2. The CDR3 loop spans 14 amino acids. The ends lost 2 bases at V and 5 bases at J; junction bases unmatched: 4. Germline V gene lookup returns CDR1 DFQATT and CDR2 SNEGSKA (reference sequence).